This TCR beta chain was recovered during a study of early T cells in non-severe SARS-CoV-2 infection. Individual cDNA molecules received unique molecular identifiers during library preparation. Each CDR3 protein gets one entry after TCRdb re-called the 5' RACE reads with MiXCR. The table includes tens of thousands of distinct CDR3 sequences, 10% detected once. The germline V gene encodes CDR1 SEHNR and CDR2 FQNEAQ (reference sequence). Trimming removed 4 bases from V and 4 bases from J; junction bases left unmatched: 9. The CDR3 runs to 15 residues. This clonotype was seen more than once but under ten times. As the CDR3 is not closed by the conserved phenylalanine or tryptophan, this likely results from a read error.

The receptor comes from an adult who was a healthcare worker with PCR-confirmed SARS-CoV-2 infection or an uninfected control (not recorded which). The V and J genes are TRBV7-9 and TRBJ2-7; 8 nucleotides align to TRBD1. The sample consisted of whole blood. CDR3 loop: CASSSQGADVYEQYL. For the CDR3, the DNA is TGTGCCAGCAGCTCGCAGGGGGCGGATGTGTACGAGCAGTACCTC.